The entry that follows covers one T cell receptor beta chain sequence. The antigen is undetermined. Treatment reported: roughly 11-day PBMC culture with coronavirus spike peptide pools or control peptides (ViraFEST assay). The record originates from a study of vaccination and CD4 T cells after COVID-19. Study details: The interval from dose two to post-vaccine sampling had a median of approximately 70 days, and it ranged from 14 to 241.

Once obtained from cultured CD4+ T cells, the DNA was sequenced using the Oncomine TCR Beta short-read assay. TCRdb reprocessed the PCR reads via MiXCR and lists one record per CDR3 protein. The table shows 10,000 to 15,000 distinct CDR3 sequences, with approximately 45% occurring only once. Losses at the gene ends were 4 bases for V and 1 base for J; bases not matched to a gene: 1. The CDR3 is 15 residues long. Germline assignment: CDR1 SEHNR and CDR2 FQNEAQ (reference sequence). The sequencing sample was made of CD4+ T cells from blood, cultured in vitro. This TCR derives from a human donor who had recovered from COVID-19. The chain couples TRBV7-9 to TRBJ2-2, with TRBD1 matching 9 bases. This CDR3 reads CASSSGQGNTGELFF. CDR3 nucleotide sequence: TGTGCCAGCAGCTCGGGACAGGGGAACACCGGGGAGCTGTTTTTT. Combining the CDR3 with reference TRBV7-9 and TRBJ2-2 gives the whole variable domain DTGVSQNPRHKITKRGQNVTFRCDPISEHNRLYWYRQTLGQGPEFLTYFQNEAQLEKSRLLSDRFSAERPKGSFSTLEIQRTEQGDSAMYLCASSSGQGNTGELFFGEGSRLTVL.